This T cell receptor (beta chain) stems from a study of HIV-infected patients and healthy controls. Study-wide findings and caveats: Slight age and sex differences between study cohorts did not explain the diversity differences.

With 0 bases removed from V and 2 bases from J, the gap between germline ends came to 11 bases. The CDR3 has 15 amino acids. Germline CDR1 is SGHRS and CDR2 is YFSETQ. cDNA was made from approximately 0.55 ug RNA using alpha and beta constant primers. Using multiplexing indices, alpha and beta chain libraries were generated apart by chain-specific third strand synthesis. A single primer pair per chain amplified all rearrangements, with per-molecule barcodes. A single record per CDR3 protein comes from TCRdb applying MiXCR to the 5' RACE reads. Of roughly 20,000 distinct CDR3 sequences listed, less than 15% are singletons. No cell fractionation was done, so the repertoire covers all unsorted peripheral blood T cells. Turning to this clonotype: Antigen: not known.

The sequenced sample was blood. The sequence derives from an adult in good health. V and J are TRBV5-1 and TRBJ2-5; D is possibly TRBD1 (5 bases). CDR3 sequence (DNA): TGCGCCAGCAGCTTGGTCGGCCAGGGACAAGAGACCCAGTACTTC. It yields the protein CASSLVGQGQETQYF.